This T cell receptor (beta chain) originates from a study of high-grade serous ovarian cancer treatment subgroups. Tumor samples were obtained before definitive surgery or chemotherapy. Assay: immunoSEQ multiplex PCR; the TCRdb copy retains only in-frame clones and omits some. The repertoire holds 6,000 to 7,000 clones, more than 60% seen once, with more than 9% in the top ten. The CDR3 totals 13 residues. The germline gives CDR1 MNHNS, CDR2 SASEGT. Trimming cost V 4 bases and J 1 base, with 8 bases left between them. The V gene is TRBV6-1, the J gene TRBJ2-7, with D maybe TRBD1 (5 bases). This TCR was recovered from a human donor with high-grade serous ovarian cancer. The sequenced sample was tumor tissue. CDR3 coding DNA: TGTGCCAGCAGTGCAGGGCTATCCTACGAGCAGTACTTC. It translates to CASSAGLSYEQYF.